The 6 T cell receptor beta chains given below trace back to one sample, sequenced in a study of blood T cells in healthy people across ages. A sample-barcoded 5' primer and a J-beta primer mix were used in a second PCR of about 7 to 12 cycles. MiXCR, applied by TCRdb to the 5' RACE reads, yields one record per CDR3 protein. The sample yields about 1.8 million distinct CDR3 sequences, roughly 52% seen once. Sequencing was carried out using blood. These receptors were obtained from a woman aged 40 to 49 in good health.

The J gene is TRBJ2-7, the V gene TRBV28; D unclear. Trimming took off 5 bases at V and 6 bases at J, with 17 bases between the two ends. Germline V gives CDR1 MDHEN, CDR2 SYDVKM. The CDR3 is 14 amino acids. The CDR3 region is CASSAFPVGREQYF. The CDR3 DNA sequence: TGTGCCAGCAGTGCCTTTCCGGTTGGGCGCGAGCAGTACTTC.

This chain connects TRBV6-5 to TRBJ2-5; 7 bases match TRBD2. The CDR3 sequence is 19 residues long. J was trimmed by 1 base and V by 0 bases; bases with no gene match: 14. Germline assignment: CDR1 MNHEY and CDR2 SVGAGI. For the CDR3, the DNA is TGTGCCAGCAGTTACTCCGGGCTCACTAGCGCAATCCCCCAAGAGACCCAGTACTTC. Protein: CASSYSGLTSAIPQETQYF.

The V and J genes are TRBV12-3 or TRBV12-4 and TRBJ1-4; 12 bases fit TRBD1. The CDR3 spans 15 residues. The ends lost 3 bases at V and 9 bases at J; junction bases unmatched: 5. The DNA of the CDR3 is TGTGCCAGCAGTTTGGGGACAGGGGGCTCTCAAAAACTGTTTTTT. It codes for CASSLGTGGSQKLFF.

The V call is TRBV25-1, the J call TRBJ2-3; D might be TRBD2 (5 bases). CDR1 is MGHDK, CDR2 SYGVNS, per germline. V shed 1 base and J shed 1 base, with 9 bases lying between them. This CDR3 has 15 amino acids. The CDR3, as DNA: TGTGCCAGCAGTGAATTCGGGAAGGGCACAGATACGCAGTATTTT. Amino acid sequence: CASSEFGKGTDTQYF.

This chain joins TRBV4-1 and TRBJ1-2, with TRBD1 as a possible D gene (5 bases). Germline assignment: CDR1 MGHRA and CDR2 YSYEKL. This CDR3 spans 15 amino acids. V gave up 4 bases and J gave up 3 bases, with 15 bases separating them. The CDR3 region is CASSPGEGKDYGYTF. The CDR3, as DNA: TGCGCCAGCAGCCCAGGTGAGGGGAAAGACTATGGCTACACCTTC.

The CDR3 region is CASSLALRTSGGEYF. The CDR3 coding sequence is TGTGCCAGCAGCTTAGCGCTCCGGACTAGCGGGGGGGAGTACTTC. The V and J genes are TRBV7-2 and TRBJ2-5; 15 bases agree with TRBD2. This CDR3 has 15 amino acids. The ends lost 0 bases at V and 12 bases at J; junction bases unmatched: 5. From germline, CDR1 is SGHTA and CDR2 FQGNSA.